This T cell receptor (beta chain) was recovered during a study of vaccination effects on CD4 cells after COVID-19. The CDR3 has 16 residues. V gave up 2 bases and J gave up 0 bases, with 10 bases separating them. Germline loops: CDR1 SGHTA, CDR2 FQGTGA. Overall study findings and caveats: Clones induced by infection and by vaccine showed marked clonal contraction late after vaccination.

Produced via immunoSEQ multiplex PCR; TCRdb's table is partial and in-frame only. The sample comprises roughly 56,000 clones, more than 60% of which are singletons, and roughly 3% rests with the top ten. CD4+ T cells were isolated after 10 days of culture. Vaccine recipients lacked prior SARS-CoV-2 infection and had negative nucleocapsid antibodies. Replacing half the medium with IL-2 medium was done on days 3 and 7. Details on this clone: Antigen: not known.

This clonotype originated in a human donor who received a COVID-19 vaccine. The genes are TRBV7-3 and TRBJ2-2; D may correspond to TRBD1 or TRBD2 (6 bases each). The sample consisted of CD4+ T cells from PBMCs cultured without peptide, taken before COVID-19 vaccination. CDR3 residues: CASSLWGASNTGELFF. CDR3 nucleotides: TGTGCCAGCAGCTTATGGGGGGCCTCGAACACCGGGGAGCTGTTTTTT.